The clone carrying this T cell receptor beta chain was picked up a small number of times. The memory fraction was CD4+CD45RO+CD25- cells. Trimming removed 5 bases from V and 4 bases from J; junction bases left unmatched: 7. This CDR3 is built from 14 residues. TRBV12-4/TRBJ1-2 clonotypes were amplified with adaptor-ligated barcode primers. Via MiXCR, TCRdb re-called the multiplex PCR reads, giving one row per CDR3 protein. Of around 300 distinct CDR3 sequences listed, under 20% are singletons. The sequence came from a female donor with breast cancer. The genes are TRBV12-3 or TRBV12-4 and TRBJ1-2, with TRBD1 matching over 7 bases. Sequenced input: memory CD4+ T cells sorted from blood. Subset noted: memory CD4+ T cells, CD4+CD45RO+CD25-. CDR3 amino acids: CASSQGQTTYGYTF. DNA for the CDR3: TGTGCCAGCAGTCAGGGACAGACAACCTATGGCTACACCTTC.